This entry describes one T cell receptor beta chain. TCRdb's table, derived via immunoSEQ multiplex PCR, lists solely in-frame clones and lacks some. Found here are about 330,000 clones, 88% of them singletons; the top ten hold less than 5.5%. Germline V gene sequence: CDR1 MDHEN, CDR2 SYDVKM. V lost 4 bases and J 4 bases, leaving 16 bases between the germline ends. CDR3 length equals 15 residues. These data belong to a study of blood T cell repertoires in COVID-19. J is TRBJ1-2 and V is TRBV28; D call uncertain. This receptor was obtained from a man younger than 40 who had recovered from COVID-19. The sample comprised PBMCs or T cells enriched from blood (not recorded which). The CDR3 region has the DNA TGTGCCAGCAGTTCCTTGTGGGTGTCAGGCTATGGCTACACCTTC. This sequence encodes CASSSLWVSGYGYTF.